This TCR beta chain came from a study of blood T cell repertoires in COVID-19. Per the study methods: Reference gene primer amplification in the assay estimated nucleated cell counts. Sequencing used immunoSEQ multiplex PCR; TCRdb keeps in-frame clones, though not all of them. For V, J and clone size, that table is used; D and trimming come from the DNA. The table records about 300,000 clones, about 85% of them present only once. Trimming stripped 2 bases from V and 4 bases from J, with 17 bases between. The CDR3 runs to 16 residues. Germline CDR1 is MGHRA and CDR2 is YSYEKL. The receptor was derived from a human donor in a cohort sampled during active COVID-19. The chain carries TRBV4-1 and TRBJ1-2; D not certain. The sample comprised peripheral blood. The CDR3 DNA follows: TGCGCCAGCAGCCAAATCACGCACGAGATTGCCTATGGCTACACCTTC. Translation: CASSQITHEIAYGYTF.